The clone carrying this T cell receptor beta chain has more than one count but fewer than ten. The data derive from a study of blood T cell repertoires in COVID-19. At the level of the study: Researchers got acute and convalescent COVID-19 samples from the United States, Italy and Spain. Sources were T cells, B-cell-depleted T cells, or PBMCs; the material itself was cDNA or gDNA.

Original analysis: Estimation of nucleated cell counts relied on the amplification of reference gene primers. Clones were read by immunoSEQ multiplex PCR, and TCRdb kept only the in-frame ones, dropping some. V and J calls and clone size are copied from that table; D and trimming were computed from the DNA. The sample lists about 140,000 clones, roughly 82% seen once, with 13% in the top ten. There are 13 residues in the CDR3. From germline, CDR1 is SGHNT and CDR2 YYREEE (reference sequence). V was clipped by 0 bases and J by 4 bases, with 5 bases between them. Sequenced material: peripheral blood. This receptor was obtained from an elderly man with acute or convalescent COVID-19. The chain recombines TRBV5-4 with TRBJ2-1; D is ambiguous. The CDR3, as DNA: TGTGCCAGCAGCTTGGGGCTTTACAATGAGCAGTTCTTC. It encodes CASSLGLYNEQFF.